These 29 T cell receptor beta chains originate from one sample sequenced in a study of blood T cell repertoires in COVID-19. Assay used: immunoSEQ multiplex PCR; TCRdb lists only in-frame clones, some missing. The data show 250,000 to 300,000 clones, with under 90% seen just once and 0.94% held by the top ten. The specimen was peripheral blood. These receptor sequences come from a woman aged 40-49 years who had recovered from COVID-19.

This clone was recorded a few times. V gene TRBV4-2 combines with J gene TRBJ2-3; the match to TRBD2 covers 8 bases. The V and J ends lost 3 bases and 3 bases, in that order; junction bases with no gene match: 14. CDR3 size: 18 residues. Germline V lookup: CDR1 LGHNA, CDR2 YNFKEQ. This CDR3 reads CASSQEGLEVASTDTQYF. DNA of the CDR3: TGTGCCAGCAGCCAGGAGGGACTAGAAGTCGCGTCGACAGATACGCAGTATTTT.

This chain connects TRBV24-1 to TRBJ2-3; 12 bases fit TRBD2. V shed 5 bases, J shed 4 bases, and the junction held 6 bases outside the gene matches. The CDR3 is made up of 16 amino acids. Germline V gene sequence: CDR1 KGHDR, CDR2 SFDVKD. In nucleotides, the CDR3 is TGTGCCACCAGTGCCCCTAGCGGGAGGGGCCCAGATACGCAGTATTTT. Encoded protein: CATSAPSGRGPDTQYF.

The rearrangement joins TRBV24-1 to TRBJ2-1; the match to TRBD2 covers 10 bases. V gave up 2 bases and J gave up 5 bases; unmatched junction bases: 5. This CDR3 region has 16 residues. CDR1 is KGHDR, CDR2 SFDVKD, per germline. The CDR3: CATSDWQAGGNNEQFF. Here the CDR3 DNA reads TGTGCCACCAGTGATTGGCAAGCGGGGGGGAACAATGAGCAGTTCTTC.

As DNA, the CDR3 is TGTGCCAGTAGTAGAGGACTAGCGGGGATAGAGACCCAGTACTTC. Its protein is CASSRGLAGIETQYF. The chain joins TRBV19 to TRBJ2-5, with 12 positions matching TRBD2. CDR1 is LNHDA and CDR2 is SQIVND in the germline V gene (reference sequence). This CDR3 spans 15 amino acids. The J segment lost 4 bases and the V segment lost 4 bases, leaving 4 bases of the junction unmatched.

The chain couples TRBV30 to TRBJ2-5, with 12 bases aligning to TRBD2. With V trimmed by 0 bases and J by 4 bases, 3 bases remained unmatched. CDR1 GTSNPN and CDR2 SVGIG come from the germline V gene (reference sequence). This CDR3 is 15 amino acids long. The CDR3 protein is CAWSVGLAGPETQYF. The CDR3 DNA sequence: TGTGCCTGGAGTGTAGGACTAGCGGGACCAGAGACCCAGTACTTC.

The chain employs TRBV7-2 and TRBJ1-5; 9 bases are a match to TRBD1. The germline V gene encodes CDR1 SGHTA and CDR2 FQGNSA. The CDR3 is made up of 14 amino acids. Trimming took 5 bases from V and 6 from J; bases not matched to a gene: 5. The CDR3 coding sequence is TGTGCCAGCAGCGGGGGACAGGGCCGTCAGCCCCAGCATTTT. This gives the protein CASSGGQGRQPQHF.

The gene calls are TRBV27 and TRBJ2-7, with TRBD2 matching over 7 bases. This CDR3 region has 13 residues. The trim removed 6 bases at V and 5 bases at J, leaving 7 bases unmatched. Germline V gene sequence: CDR1 MNHEY, CDR2 SMNVEV (reference sequence). In DNA, the CDR3 is TGTGCCAGCAGCCCCGGACTAGGGAACGAGCAGTACTTC. It is translated as CASSPGLGNEQYF.

The DNA of the CDR3 is TGCAGTGCTCGCCCGGAACAGGAGCAGTTCTTC. The encoded protein is CSARPEQEQFF. J is TRBJ2-1 and V is TRBV20-1; D call uncertain. Trimming took 5 bases from V and 10 from J, leaving 12 bases between them. This CDR3 has 11 residues. CDR1 is DFQATT, CDR2 SNEGSKA, per germline (reference sequence).

V and J are TRBV7-2 and TRBJ2-2; unclear D gene. Germline V lookup: CDR1 SGHTA, CDR2 FQGNSA. This CDR3 comprises 15 residues. The germline V and J ends were trimmed by 1 base and 0 bases, with 6 bases remaining between them. Written as DNA, the CDR3 is TGTGCCAGCAGCTTAGAGCCCTCGAACACCGGGGAGCTGTTTTTT. It yields the protein CASSLEPSNTGELFF.

This chain joins TRBV10-3 and TRBJ1-5, with D possibly being TRBD1 (5 bases). V shed 11 bases and J shed 3 bases, with 20 bases lying between them. The CDR3 extends over 15 amino acids. CDR1 ENHRY and CDR2 SYGVKD come from the germline V gene. This chain's CDR3 is CAPPWGDGDNQPQHF. The DNA for the CDR3 is TGTGCCCCCCCCTGGGGGGACGGGGACAATCAGCCCCAGCATTTT.

This chain connects TRBV5-8 to TRBJ1-1; tentatively, D is TRBD1 (5 bases). CDR1 is SGHTS and CDR2 is YDEGEE in the germline V gene. The CDR3 covers 16 residues. V lost 7 bases and J lost 2, with 21 bases in between. The DNA for the CDR3 is TGTGCCAGCCCAGTCGGGGGAAGTGGAGCCAACACTGAAGCTTTCTTT. Translation: CASPVGGSGANTEAFF.

As DNA, the CDR3 is TGTGCCAGCAGTCTCGGACTAGCGGGAGGGAACGAGCAGTACTTC. This sequence encodes CASSLGLAGGNEQYF. The chain recombines TRBV27 with TRBJ2-7; 15 nucleotides line up with TRBD2. Losses at the gene ends were 5 bases for V and 5 bases for J; bases not matched to a gene: 4. This CDR3 region has 15 residues. Germline assignment: CDR1 MNHEY and CDR2 SMNVEV (reference sequence).

In this sample, this clone turned up once. The gene calls are TRBV5-8 and TRBJ2-7; TRBD2 agrees at 7 bases. The germline gives CDR1 SGHTS, CDR2 YDEGEE. J was trimmed by 0 bases and V by 8 bases; bases with no gene match: 8. CDR3 length equals 14 residues. The CDR3 DNA follows: TGTGCCAGTTGGGGGGGAGGCCACTCCTACGAGCAGTACTTC. Residues: CASWGGGHSYEQYF.

This chain uses TRBV29-1 with TRBJ2-3; D might be TRBD1 (5 bases). Trimming left V 1 base short and J 0 bases short, with 11 bases between. From germline, CDR1 is SQVTM and CDR2 ANQGSEA. This CDR3 is built from 15 residues. CDR3 coding DNA: TGCAGCGTTGAAGTTGCAGGGCGGAGCACAGATACGCAGTATTTT. Protein sequence: CSVEVAGRSTDTQYF.

V is TRBV10-2 and J is TRBJ2-2; D is unresolved. V lost 3 bases and J 3 bases, leaving 5 bases between the germline ends. Germline-derived CDR1 and CDR2 are WSHSY and SAAADI. The CDR3 length is 13 residues. The CDR3 is CASSDAYTGELFF. The CDR3 nucleotides read TGCGCCAGCAGTGACGCGTACACCGGGGAGCTGTTTTTT.

This chain joins TRBV28 and TRBJ1-1, with 7 positions matching TRBD1. With 3 bases clipped from V and 10 bases from J, the junction kept 11 bases outside the gene matches. There are 14 residues in the CDR3. Per the germline V gene, CDR1 is MDHEN and CDR2 is SYDVKM. As DNA, the CDR3 is TGTGCCAGCAGTTTCCTTGAGGGGGCGCGTGGAGCTTTCTTT. Translating gives CASSFLEGARGAFF.

V gene TRBV6-1 combines with J gene TRBJ2-1, with TRBD2 identical over 8 bases. V shed 4 bases and J 1 base; nucleotides not matched to a gene: 18. The CDR3 runs 20 residues. In germline, CDR1 is MNHNS, CDR2 SASEGT. The chain's CDR3 is CASSGMGRSAGVGSYNEQFF. CDR3 sequence (DNA): TGTGCCAGCAGTGGAATGGGGCGCTCAGCGGGAGTCGGTTCCTACAATGAGCAGTTCTTC.

V usage is TRBV6-2 or TRBV6-3 and J usage is TRBJ2-7, with 14 bases lining up with TRBD2. V lost 5 bases, J lost 6 bases, and 6 bases stayed unmatched. The CDR3 totals 15 residues. CDR1 MNHEY and CDR2 SVGEGT come from the germline V gene. The CDR3 region is CASSHPGTSGSEQYF. The CDR3 DNA sequence: TGTGCCAGCAGTCACCCCGGGACTAGCGGGAGCGAGCAGTACTTC.

This chain uses TRBV9 with TRBJ2-7; D remains ambiguous. The CDR3 is made up of 15 amino acids. Trimming pared 0 bases from V and 7 bases from J, leaving 17 bases between. Germline-derived CDR1 and CDR2 are SGDLS and YYNGEE. CDR3 in DNA: TGTGCCAGCAGCGTAGGGTCAGGTCCCCATGGGGAGCAGTACTTC. This translates into CASSVGSGPHGEQYF.

V is TRBV9 and J is TRBJ2-2, with 7 bases fitting TRBD2. CDR1 is SGDLS, CDR2 YYNGEE, per germline. Trimming at V came to 3 bases and at J to 0 bases, leaving 11 bases not matched to a gene. The CDR3 totals 18 residues. CDR3 loop: CASSALHGGRANTGELFF. The CDR3 bases are TGTGCCAGCAGCGCACTTCACGGGGGGAGAGCGAACACCGGGGAGCTGTTTTTT. Full variable domain (rest looked up from reference TRBV9 and TRBJ2-2): DSGVTQTPKHLITATGQRVTLRCSPRSGDLSVYWYQQSLDQGLQFLIQYYNGEERAKGNILERFSAQQFPDLHSELNLSSLELGDSALYFCASSALHGGRANTGELFFGEGSRLTVL.

The V and J genes are TRBV6-5 and TRBJ1-2, with 11 bases lining up with TRBD1. Trimming cost V 0 bases and J 4 bases; bases outside gene matches: 1. The V gene's germline CDR1 is MNHEY and CDR2 SVGAGI. This CDR3 has 15 amino acids. The CDR3, as DNA: TGTGCCAGCAGTTACTCTGGGACAGGGGGCTATGGCTACACCTTC. It yields the protein CASSYSGTGGYGYTF.

A remark on this clone: At one boundary the junction diverges from the germline segment, which might be a read error. This sequence joins TRBV29-1 and TRBJ2-1; TRBD1 is a possible D gene (5 bases). Germline CDR1 and CDR2: SQVTM and ANQGSEA. The CDR3 consists of 13 residues. CDR3 in amino acids: CSAERGLGNEQFF. DNA for the CDR3: TGCAGCGCTGAAAGGGGCTTGGGGAATGAGCAGTTCTTC.

V and J are TRBV12-3 or TRBV12-4 and TRBJ2-7, with D perhaps matching TRBD1 (5 bases). Trimming removed 6 bases from V and 4 bases from J, with 10 bases in between. This CDR3 is built from 12 residues. The chain's CDR3 is CASRKTEYEQYF. The CDR3 nucleotides are TGTGCCAGCAGGAAGACAGAATACGAGCAGTACTTC.

J is TRBJ2-5 and V is TRBV13; 8 bases are shared with TRBD2. CDR3 length equals 15 residues. With V trimmed by 0 bases and J by 2 bases, 2 bases remained unmatched. Per the germline V gene, CDR1 is PRHDT and CDR2 is FYEKMQ (reference sequence). CDR3 amino acids: CASSLGAGGQETQYF. The CDR3 bases are TGTGCCAGCAGCTTAGGGGCGGGAGGACAAGAGACCCAGTACTTC. The complete variable domain, with remaining parts taken from reference TRBV13 and TRBJ2-5, reads AAGVIQSPRHLIKEKRETATLKCYPIPRHDTVYWYQQGPGQDPQFLISFYEKMQSDKGSIPDRFSAQQFSDYHSELNMSSLELGDSALYFCASSLGAGGQETQYFGPGTRLLVL.

The sample holds a few counts of this clone. The genes are TRBV18 and TRBJ1-4; D not certain. Looked up from germline, CDR1 is KGHSH and CDR2 is LQKENI. The CDR3 contains 13 residues. V lost 3 bases to trimming and J lost 4 bases, with 6 bases between them. The CDR3 DNA follows: TGTGCCAGCTCACCCGGGGTTAATGAAAAACTGTTTTTT. Translated: CASSPGVNEKLFF.

The chain is built from TRBV19 and TRBJ2-7; the match to TRBD2 covers 10 bases. V was pared by 5 bases and J by 5 bases, with 21 bases of the junction left unmatched. This CDR3 is built from 19 residues. Germline lookup yields CDR1 LNHDA and CDR2 SQIVND (reference sequence). The CDR3 protein is CASSFPSGTSLAGDHEQYF. As DNA, the CDR3 is TGTGCCAGTAGTTTCCCCTCCGGGACATCCCTAGCGGGAGACCACGAGCAGTACTTC.

The V gene is TRBV5-1, the J gene TRBJ1-4; D gene ambiguous. CDR1 is SGHRS and CDR2 is YFSETQ in the germline V gene. This CDR3 contains 16 residues. Between the trimmed V and J ends, which lost 0 bases and 8 bases, there was a span of 17 bases. CDR3 sequence: CASSLVAAATKEKLFF. CDR3 bases: TGCGCCAGCAGCTTGGTCGCAGCGGCCACCAAGGAAAAACTGTTTTTT.

V is TRBV28 and J is TRBJ1-5; tentative D call: TRBD1 (6 bases). The CDR3 spans 14 residues. The V and J ends lost 6 bases and 4 bases respectively, with 13 bases between them. Germline assignment: CDR1 MDHEN and CDR2 SYDVKM. In nucleotides, the CDR3 is TGTGCCAGCAGCCTGGACAGTATTAATCAGCCCCAGCATTTT. This gives the protein CASSLDSINQPQHF.

This clone was counted once. The rearrangement joins TRBV18 to TRBJ2-1; no definite D call. Deletions cut 3 bases from V and 0 bases from J, with 3 bases between. The CDR3 has 13 amino acids. CDR1 and CDR2 (germline): KGHSH, LQKENI. The CDR3: CASSPSSYNEQFF. CDR3 DNA sequence: TGTGCCAGCTCACCGAGCTCCTACAATGAGCAGTTCTTC.